A selection of T cell receptor beta chains follows, all from one sample in a study of T cell changes during pregnancy in multiple sclerosis. Measured with immunoSEQ multiplex PCR; TCRdb has only the in-frame clones, and not every one. The table includes under 60,000 clones, around 91% detected once. Sequences were derived from CD4+ T cells from peripheral blood mononuclear cells, sampled in the second trimester of pregnancy. The receptors here all came from a female donor in good health, enrolled as a control in a pregnancy study. Each CDR3 is given with its conserved first and last residue. The order of the fields is D gene, clone size, V gene, J gene, CDR3 DNA, CDR3 protein. D genes are given only for firm matches. Some rows mark clone size as missing; the rest say once, few, many or name a class of expanded clone.

>-|-|TRBV16|TRBJ1-4
TGTGCCAGCAGTCAAAATCGACTTGCAACTAATGAAAAACTGTTTTTT
CASSQNRLATNEKLFF
>TRBD2|-|TRBV5-5|TRBJ2-7
TGTGCCAGCAGCTTGGGGGCGGGAGGGACCCTTTACGAGCAGTACTTC
CASSLGAGGTLYEQYF
>-|-|TRBV19|TRBJ1-4
TGTGCCAGTAGTCGGACATCCCTGGGGGAAAAACTGTTTTTT
CASSRTSLGEKLFF
>-|few|TRBV5-6|TRBJ1-2
TGTGCCAGCAGCTTGGGTCAACAGGGCCTGTATGGCTACACCTTC
CASSLGQQGLYGYTF
>TRBD1|-|TRBV29-1|TRBJ1-2
TGCAGCGTCCACACAGGGGGCGGAAATGGCTACACCTTC
CSVHTGGGNGYTF
>TRBD1|-|TRBV10-1|TRBJ1-2
TGCGCCAGCAGGGACAGGGGGAGCTACACCTTC
CASRDRGSYTF
>-|-|TRBV7-9|TRBJ1-1
TGTGCCAGCAGCGTACAGGGTGGGGGTTACATGAACACTGAAGCTTTCTTT
CASSVQGGGYMNTEAFF
>-|-|TRBV5-1|TRBJ1-1
TGCGCCAGCAGCTTGGCCGGGAGATCTGAAGCTTTCTTT
CASSLAGRSEAFF
>TRBD1|-|TRBV6-6|TRBJ1-1
TGTGCCAGCAGTTACCGACAGGGCACTGAAGCTTTCTTT
CASSYRQGTEAFF
>-|-|TRBV6-6|TRBJ1-2
TGTGCCAGCAGTAGGACAAGGTTTGATGGCTACACCTTC
CASSRTRFDGYTF
>-|-|TRBV7-9|TRBJ2-7
TGTGCCAGCAGCTTAGACGTGCGGGTCTACGAGCAGTACTTC
CASSLDVRVYEQYF
>TRBD1|-|TRBV11-2|TRBJ2-7
TGTGCCAGCAGCTTAGTGCGATCTGACAGGGACTCCTACGAGCAGTACTTC
CASSLVRSDRDSYEQYF
>TRBD1|-|TRBV9|TRBJ1-5
TGTGCCAGCAGCGTAGGGGGACAGCTCAATCAGCCCCAGCATTTT
CASSVGGQLNQPQHF
>TRBD1|-|TRBV19|TRBJ1-2
TGTGCCAGTAGTTCCCGGACAGGTGACTATGGCTACACCTTC
CASSSRTGDYGYTF
>TRBD1|few|TRBV11-3|TRBJ2-7
TGTGCCAGCAGGCTAATTGGGACAGGGTCTTCCTACGAGCAGTACTTC
CASRLIGTGSSYEQYF
>-|-|TRBV7-2|TRBJ1-2
TGTGCCAGCAGCTTATCGGGGGGGACGAAAGGCTACACCTTC
CASSLSGGTKGYTF
>-|-|TRBV11-3|TRBJ2-5
TGTGCCAGCAGCCCGACCCAGGGGGAGACCCAGTACTTC
CASSPTQGETQYF
>-|-|TRBV5-1|TRBJ2-5
TGCGCCAGCAGCTTGGCCGGGGGGACAACCAAAGAGACCCAGTACTTC
CASSLAGGTTKETQYF
>-|-|TRBV25-1|TRBJ2-1
TGTGCCAGCAGTGAACGGACCAGGGATGAGCAGTTCTTC
CASSERTRDEQFF
>-|few|TRBV19|TRBJ1-5
TGTGCCAGTAGTAACGAGGTTTGGCAGGGGAGCAATCAGCCCCAGCATTTT
CASSNEVWQGSNQPQHF
>-|-|TRBV7-9|TRBJ2-7
TGTGCCAGCAGCTCAAACTACGAGCAGTACTTC
CASSSNYEQYF
>TRBD1|-|TRBV10-3|TRBJ1-5
TGTGCCATCAGTAACGTCGTGGGGACAGGGTTTCAGCCCCAGCATTTT
CAISNVVGTGFQPQHF
>TRBD1|-|TRBV11-1|TRBJ1-1
TGTGCCAGCAGCCAAGGACAGGGGGGGGTGAACACTGAAGCTTTCTTT
CASSQGQGGVNTEAFF
>-|few|TRBV4-3|TRBJ1-6
TGCGCCAGCAGCCAAGATATGGTGACAGTCAATTCACCCCTCCACTTT
CASSQDMVTVNSPLHF
>-|-|TRBV10-3|TRBJ1-2
TGTGCCATCAGCGGGGGTCCTCATGGCTACACCTTC
CAISGGPHGYTF
>-|-|TRBV18|TRBJ1-2
TGTGCCAGCTCACCGATGACAGAATGGAACTATGGCTACACCTTC
CASSPMTEWNYGYTF
>TRBD1|-|TRBV11-3|TRBJ1-1
TGTGCCAGCAGCTTAGGGAATCCGGGACAGATGAACACTGAAGCTTTCTTT
CASSLGNPGQMNTEAFF
>TRBD1|-|TRBV5-1|TRBJ1-2
TGCGCCAGCAGCTTGGACCGGGACAGCCCCTATGGCTACACCTTC
CASSLDRDSPYGYTF
>-|-|TRBV5-4|TRBJ2-3
TGTGCCAGCAGCTCTAAGGGGCTCGGTACAGATACGCAGTATTTT
CASSSKGLGTDTQYF
>TRBD1|-|TRBV6-5|TRBJ1-2
TGTGCCAGCAGTCGTGCCGGGACAGGGACCTATGGCTACACCTTC
CASSRAGTGTYGYTF
>TRBD1|-|TRBV10-3|TRBJ2-7
TGTGCCATCAGTGGGACGGGACAGACCTACGAGCAGTACTTC
CAISGTGQTYEQYF
>-|-|TRBV6-5|TRBJ1-1
TGTGCCAGCAGCCCAGGTTTTTTTACGACTGAAGCTTTCTTT
CASSPGFFTTEAFF
>TRBD2|-|TRBV6-1|TRBJ2-1
TGTGCCAGCAGTGACACTAGCGGGGTCAATGAGCAGTTCTTC
CASSDTSGVNEQFF
>-|-|TRBV14|TRBJ1-6
TGTGCCAGCAGCCAAGACTCCGGGGGATATAATTCACCCCTCCACTTT
CASSQDSGGYNSPLHF
>TRBD2|-|TRBV30|TRBJ2-5
TGTGCCTGGAGTGTACTAGCGGGGGCCCGACTGGGTAAGACCCAGTACTTC
CAWSVLAGARLGKTQYF